This record looks at one TCR beta chain sequence and its context. The target of this receptor is not known. No qualities accompany the bases; no much larger clone lies one base away. The sample comes from a study of shared T cell receptors in the human thymus (dated by TCRdb to about 2021). Regarding the study in general: The study examined how self-reactive, shared T-cell receptor alpha chains are generated in the human thymus.

Taken from the germline V gene, the CDR1 and CDR2 loops are SGHTA and FQGNSA. Reading from cysteine to phenylalanine, the CDR3 counts 16 amino acids. Kept here is only the CDR3 DNA, which spans 48 bases and is read in frame from base 1. The V and J ends are trimmed by 5 bases and 2 bases, leaving 19 bases between them. Library generation was performed with the immunoSEQ multiplex PCR assay. This is the immuneACCESS table as TCRdb keeps it, with only in-frame sequences that have V and J called. A part of the clones is gone; compared with another copy, unresolved V genes explain less than half, and the rest is unexplained. Here the sample has about 380,000 clones; 85% to 95% occur a single time. The biggest ten clones account for around 0.018% of the sample.

Source material: thymocytes. The sequence joins TRBV7-2 to TRBJ2-7; TRBD1 could be the D gene, as 6 bases match. The sequence derives from a human donor. CDR3 protein: CASSLTHRDLAYEQYF. The DNA is TGTGCCAGCAGCCTCACGCACAGGGACCTAGCCTACGAGCAGTACTTC.